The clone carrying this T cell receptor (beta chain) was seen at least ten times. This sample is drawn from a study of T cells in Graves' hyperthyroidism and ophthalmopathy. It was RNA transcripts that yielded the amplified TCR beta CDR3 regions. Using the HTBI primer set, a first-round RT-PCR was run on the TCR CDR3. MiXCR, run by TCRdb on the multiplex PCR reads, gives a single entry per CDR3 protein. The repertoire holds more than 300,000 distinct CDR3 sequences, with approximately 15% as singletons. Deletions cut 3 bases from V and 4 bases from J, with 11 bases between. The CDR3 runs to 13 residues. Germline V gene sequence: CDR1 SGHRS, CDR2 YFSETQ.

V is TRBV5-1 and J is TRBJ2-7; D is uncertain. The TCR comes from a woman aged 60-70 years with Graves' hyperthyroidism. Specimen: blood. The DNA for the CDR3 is TGCGCCAGCAGCTCCTACCTACTTTACGAGCAGTACTTC. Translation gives CASSSYLLYEQYF.